Below, 28 T cell receptor beta chains from the same sample are listed, as sequenced in a study of cytomegalovirus exposure and HLA in healthy donors. Researchers ran the PCR with 60 Vbeta and 13 Jbeta primers. The protocol was immunoSEQ multiplex PCR, while the TCRdb copy is restricted to in-frame clones and leaves out a portion. The sample has under 200,000 clones, approximately 71% seen once; the top ten hold roughly 7.1%. Source material: PBMCs. The source is a woman aged 40 to 50 in good health and CMV-seropositive.

The chain carries TRBV25-1 and TRBJ2-2, with 8 bases identical to TRBD1. The V segment lost 4 bases and the J segment 4 bases; nucleotides outside the gene matches: 8. The CDR3 length is 16 residues. CDR1 and CDR2 from the germline V gene are MGHDK and SYGVNS. CDR3 residues: CASSGSTGALTGELFF. The DNA of the CDR3 is TGTGCCAGCAGTGGTTCGACAGGGGCCCTCACCGGGGAGCTGTTTTTT. Drawing the rest from reference TRBV25-1 and TRBJ2-2, the complete variable domain is EADIYQTPRYLVIGTGKKITLECSQTMGHDKMYWYQQDPGMELHLIHYSYGVNSTEKGDLSSESTVSRIRTEHFPLTLESARPSHTSQYLCASSGSTGALTGELFFGEGSRLTVL.

V and J are TRBV6-6 and TRBJ1-2; D is perhaps TRBD1 (5 bases). The V gene's germline CDR1 is MNHNY and CDR2 SVGAGI (reference sequence). Between the trimmed V and J ends, which lost 5 bases and 8 bases, there was a span of 21 bases. The CDR3 loop spans 15 amino acids. CDR3 DNA: TGTGCCAGCAGTACCCCCTCCGACGGTAGGGGCGGCTACACCTTC. Amino acid sequence: CASSTPSDGRGGYTF.

This clone was detected only a few times. The chain has TRBV27 and TRBJ1-5; no definite D call. With 3 bases removed from V and 5 bases from J, the gap between germline ends came to 11 bases. The CDR3 spans 14 residues. Germline CDR1 and CDR2: MNHEY and SMNVEV (reference sequence). In DNA, the CDR3 is TGTGCCAGCAGTTTGTACGGGGTGGATCAGCCCCAGCATTTT. Protein product: CASSLYGVDQPQHF.

In DNA form, the CDR3 reads TGTGCCAGCAGCAGAGATCGGGATCAGCCCCAGCATTTT. Translating gives CASSRDRDQPQHF. The rearrangement joins TRBV11-2 to TRBJ1-5; D is ambiguous. This CDR3 has 13 amino acids. V was pared by 5 bases and J by 5 bases, with 10 bases between. CDR1 and CDR2 from the germline V gene are SGHAT and FQNNGV.

This clone appeared a single time. The chain uses TRBV10-3 and TRBJ2-5; TRBD2 matches at 7 bases. This CDR3 contains 14 residues. J gave up 2 bases and V 6 bases, and 6 bases lay outside the gene matches. The germline gives CDR1 ENHRY, CDR2 SYGVKD. The DNA for the CDR3 is TGTGCCATCAGCCAAACTAGCGTTCAAGAGACCCAGTACTTC. This sequence encodes CAISQTSVQETQYF.

Only a few counts were recorded for this clone. V usage is TRBV30 and J usage is TRBJ1-1, with 8 positions matching TRBD1. With V trimmed by 4 bases and J by 1 base, 5 bases remained unmatched. From germline, CDR1 is GTSNPN and CDR2 SVGIG (reference sequence). CDR3 length equals 14 residues. CDR3 coding DNA: TGTGCCTGGACCCGGGGGACAGGGAACACTGAAGCTTTCTTT. Its translation: CAWTRGTGNTEAFF.

This clone was detected only a few times. The rearrangement joins TRBV5-1 to TRBJ2-3; 8 positions agree with TRBD2. With V trimmed by 4 bases and J by 3 bases, 7 bases remained unmatched. Germline CDR1 is SGHRS and CDR2 is YFSETQ. The CDR3 sequence is 15 residues long. DNA of the CDR3: TGCGCCAGCAGCAAGGGACTAGAAGTTACAGATACGCAGTATTTT. This gives the protein CASSKGLEVTDTQYF.

This chain joins TRBV9 and TRBJ2-3; TRBD2 aligns across 11 bases. The ends lost 2 bases at V and 4 bases at J; junction bases unmatched: 9. The CDR3 spans 17 residues. CDR1 and CDR2 (germline): SGDLS, YYNGEE. The CDR3: CASSVGLAGGSADTQYF. The CDR3, as DNA: TGTGCCAGCAGCGTTGGACTAGCGGGCGGCAGTGCAGATACGCAGTATTTT.

The rearrangement uses TRBV7-3 and TRBJ2-6; tentatively, D is TRBD2 (5 bases). The CDR3 is 14 amino acids. Looked up from germline, CDR1 is SGHTA and CDR2 is FQGTGA. V lost 5 bases and J lost 4, with 9 bases in between. The CDR3: CASSTAAGANVLTF. The CDR3 DNA follows: TGTGCCAGCAGCACAGCGGCGGGGGCCAACGTCCTGACTTTC.

The chain links TRBV9 to TRBJ2-7, with D perhaps TRBD2 (6 bases). The germline V gene has CDR1 SGDLS and CDR2 YYNGEE. V lost 4 bases to trimming and J lost 7 bases, with 27 bases between them. The CDR3 consists of 17 residues. Here the CDR3 DNA reads TGTGCCAGCAGCCCTTCATCGTGGTGGGACCCCGGAGGGGAGCAGTACTTC. Protein sequence: CASSPSSWWDPGGEQYF.

This clone appeared once. This sequence joins TRBV27 and TRBJ2-5; 14 bases are a match to TRBD2. The ends lost 10 bases at V and 4 bases at J; junction bases unmatched: 23. The CDR3 contains 20 residues. The V gene's germline CDR1 is MNHEY and CDR2 SMNVEV (reference sequence). Here the CDR3 DNA reads TGTGCCACCTCCACGGTTCCCAGACGTACCGGGACTAGCGGGAGAGAGACCCAGTACTTC. It translates to CATSTVPRRTGTSGRETQYF.

The rearrangement links TRBV5-4 to TRBJ2-3; 12 bases are a match to TRBD2. This CDR3 is 16 amino acids long. CDR1 SGHNT and CDR2 YYREEE come from the germline V gene (reference sequence). The junction had 3 bases not matched to a gene; V was cut back by 4 bases and J by 0 bases. The CDR3 loop reads CASSEGTSGSTDTQYF. Written as DNA, the CDR3 is TGTGCCAGCAGCGAGGGGACTAGCGGGAGCACAGATACGCAGTATTTT.

V is TRBV5-1 and J is TRBJ1-1; D gene unclear. Per the germline V gene, CDR1 is SGHRS and CDR2 is YFSETQ. The V gene lost 2 bases and the J gene lost 5 bases, with 16 bases spanning the gap. The CDR3 length is 15 residues. CDR3 protein: CASSLEPGPETEAFF. CDR3 nucleotides: TGCGCCAGCAGCTTAGAACCGGGTCCCGAAACTGAAGCTTTCTTT.

This clone was seen only a few times. This chain joins TRBV30 and TRBJ2-1, with 7 bases aligning to TRBD2. V lost 3 bases, J lost 0 bases, and 2 bases stayed unmatched. Germline CDR1 is GTSNPN and CDR2 is SVGIG (reference sequence). This CDR3 region has 14 residues. The CDR3 bases are TGTGCCTGGAGCGGCGGGAGCTCCTACAATGAGCAGTTCTTC. As protein: CAWSGGSSYNEQFF.

In its sample, this clone was seen once. The chain joins TRBV7-2 to TRBJ1-3; D is uncertain. Trimming left V 2 bases short and J 2 bases short, with 10 bases between. The CDR3 contains 15 residues. The germline V gene encodes CDR1 SGHTA and CDR2 FQGNSA. The DNA of the CDR3 is TGTGCCAGCAGCTTAAGTGGGCAGACTGGAAACACCATATATTTT. Translation: CASSLSGQTGNTIYF.

With respect to this clone: The same CDR3 can be traced to other DNA sequences in this sample. V gene TRBV27 combines with J gene TRBJ2-7; D call uncertain. CDR1 and CDR2 from the germline V gene are MNHEY and SMNVEV (reference sequence). The ends were cut back, 4 bases at V and 4 bases at J, with 11 bases in the middle. The CDR3 spans 13 residues. The CDR3 region has the DNA TGTGCCAGCAGTTCTCTTAACTCTTACGAGCAGTACTTC. It encodes CASSSLNSYEQYF.

The chain is built from TRBV5-5 and TRBJ1-2, with D unresolved. CDR1 is SGHKS and CDR2 is YYEKEE in the germline V gene (reference sequence). Trimming left V 0 bases short and J 3 bases short, with 6 bases between. This CDR3 spans 13 amino acids. The CDR3 bases are TGTGCCAGCAGCTTGGGGACTGACTATGGCTACACCTTC. It translates to CASSLGTDYGYTF.

This chain links TRBV7-8 with TRBJ2-5; tentative D call: TRBD2 (6 bases). Per the germline V gene, CDR1 is SGHVS and CDR2 is FQNEAQ. This CDR3 spans 15 amino acids. V gave up 2 bases and J gave up 2 bases, with 12 bases separating them. CDR3 in DNA: TGTGCCAGCAGCTTAACTAGCAGTTATCAAGAGACCCAGTACTTC. Amino acids: CASSLTSSYQETQYF.

This clone showed up just once. The chain couples TRBV28 to TRBJ1-1, with TRBD1 matching over 9 bases. The CDR3 extends over 16 amino acids. Trimming removed 4 bases from V and 0 bases from J; junction bases left unmatched: 6. Germline CDR1 is MDHEN and CDR2 is SYDVKM. DNA of the CDR3: TGTGCCAGCAGTTCACCGGGACAGGGATTGAACACTGAAGCTTTCTTT. Residues: CASSSPGQGLNTEAFF.

The chain links TRBV5-5 to TRBJ1-2; 7 bases agree with TRBD1. Germline assignment: CDR1 SGHKS and CDR2 YYEKEE (reference sequence). This CDR3 has 15 residues. Unmatched junction bases numbered 10, after V lost 4 bases and J lost 4 bases. The CDR3 sequence: CASSAGQDTIYGYTF. CDR3 DNA: TGTGCCAGCAGCGCCGGACAGGACACTATCTATGGCTACACCTTC.

The table lists this clone with a few counts. This chain uses TRBV29-1 with TRBJ2-5, with D unresolved. Germline CDR1 is SQVTM and CDR2 is ANQGSEA. The length of the CDR3 is 12 residues. The ends were cut back, 1 base at V and 5 bases at J, with 8 bases in the middle. The CDR3 reads CSVEGGPETQYF. In DNA form, the CDR3 reads TGCAGCGTTGAAGGAGGTCCCGAGACCCAGTACTTC.

This clone appeared once. The chain joins TRBV5-1 to TRBJ1-2; 7 nucleotides align to TRBD1. The CDR3 has 13 amino acids. In germline, CDR1 is SGHRS, CDR2 YFSETQ. The ends lost 4 bases at V and 8 bases at J; junction bases unmatched: 8. CDR3 in DNA: TGCGCCAGCAGCCTGACCCCAGGGGGAGGCTACACCTTC. Its protein is CASSLTPGGGYTF.

The J gene is TRBJ1-5, the V gene TRBV30; maybe TRBD1 (6 bases). Germline values: CDR1 GTSNPN, CDR2 SVGIG (reference sequence). Trimming removed 3 bases from V and 6 bases from J, with 12 bases in between. This CDR3 spans 13 amino acids. The CDR3 sequence is CAWRGGVGQPQHF. The CDR3 DNA reads as TGTGCCTGGAGAGGGGGAGTGGGTCAGCCCCAGCATTTT.

V and J are TRBV7-3 and TRBJ2-6; TRBD2 agrees at 15 bases. V dropped 3 bases and J dropped 0; count of bases not matched to a gene: 9. Germline CDR1 and CDR2: SGHTA and FQGTGA. This CDR3 comprises 21 residues. The CDR3 DNA reads TGTGCCAGCAGCTTGGGGGGACTAGCGGGAGGCTCCTACTCTGGGGCCAACGTCCTGACTTTC. It specifies CASSLGGLAGGSYSGANVLTF.

This clone was counted between two and nine times. This chain links TRBV4-2 with TRBJ2-7; 7 nucleotides align to TRBD2. Germline assignment: CDR1 LGHNA and CDR2 YNFKEQ. CDR3 length equals 19 residues. V lost 4 bases to trimming and J lost 0 bases; unmatched junction nucleotides: 18. CDR3 DNA: TGTGCCAGCAGCCGCGCAAGACTGTCCGGGACTACAAGCTCCTACGAGCAGTACTTC. Amino acid sequence: CASSRARLSGTTSSYEQYF.

In this sample, this clone turned up a few times. The V call is TRBV27, the J call TRBJ2-3; 8 positions match TRBD1. Germline V gives CDR1 MNHEY, CDR2 SMNVEV (reference sequence). The CDR3 runs 13 residues. Germline trimming cut 7 bases from V and 2 bases from J; bases unmatched to any gene: 2. CDR3 in amino acids: CASKQGATDTQYF. The CDR3 DNA sequence: TGTGCCAGCAAGCAGGGGGCCACAGATACGCAGTATTTT.

This rearrangement joins TRBV28 to TRBJ2-7; TRBD1 aligns across 9 bases. CDR1 is MDHEN, CDR2 SYDVKM, per germline. V shed 4 bases and J 9 bases; nucleotides not matched to a gene: 13. The CDR3 has 15 residues. CDR3 sequence reads: CASSSLGTGYLVQYF. The CDR3 DNA sequence: TGTGCCAGCAGTTCCCTCGGGACAGGGTACTTGGTGCAGTACTTC. The whole variable domain, remainder taken from reference TRBV28 and TRBJ2-7, is DVKVTQSSRYLVKRTGEKVFLECVQDMDHENMFWYRQDPGLGLRLIYFSYDVKMKEKGDIPEGYSVSREKKERFSLILESASTNQTSMYLCASSSLGTGYLVQYFGPGTRLTVT.

For this clone: The sample carries other DNA sequences with the same CDR3. The V call is TRBV28, the J call TRBJ2-7; TRBD2 matches at 9 bases. The CDR3 sequence is 13 residues long. CDR1 and CDR2 (germline): MDHEN, SYDVKM. J lost 0 bases, V lost 8 bases, and 2 bases had no gene match. The CDR3 reads CASLTSGSYEQYF. In DNA, the CDR3 is TGTGCCAGCCTGACTAGCGGCTCCTACGAGCAGTACTTC.